This T cell receptor beta chain was sequenced in a study of blood T cell repertoires in COVID-19. Study information: Acute and convalescent COVID-19 samples came from the United States, Italy and Spain. The cDNA or gDNA used as material had been derived from T cells, B-cell-depleted T cells, or PBMCs.

CDR1 is SGHTA and CDR2 is FQGNSA in the germline V gene. Trimming took 0 bases from V and 3 from J; bases not matched to a gene: 9. The CDR3 is 19 amino acids. Original analysis: It was from reference gene primer amplification that nucleated cell counts were estimated. Sequencing used immunoSEQ multiplex PCR; TCRdb keeps in-frame clones, though not all of them. The V and J calls and clone size were taken over from that table, and D and trimming were inferred from the DNA. Of 200,000 to 250,000 clones listed, nearly 85% were seen once; the top ten hold roughly 1.3%. In Seattle, patients joined the study during active infection and were tracked longitudinally.

This chain uses TRBV7-2 with TRBJ2-7, with 15 bases matching TRBD2. The receptor comes from a woman in her thirties with COVID-19, enrolled during active disease. Sequenced sample: peripheral blood. CDR3 sequence reads: CASSLAFGTSGGLGYEQYF. For the CDR3, the DNA is TGTGCCAGCAGCTTAGCCTTTGGGACTAGCGGGGGGTTGGGCTACGAGCAGTACTTC. The full variable domain, rest sourced from reference TRBV7-2 and TRBJ2-7, is GAGVSQSPSNKVTEKGKDVELRCDPISGHTALYWYRQSLGQGLEFLIYFQGNSAPDKSGLPSDRFSAERTGGSVSTLTIQRTQQEDSAVYLCASSLAFGTSGGLGYEQYFGPGTRLTVT.